The clone carrying this TCR beta chain was picked up a small number of times. This record belongs to a study of regulatory T cells in long-lasting Graves disease. Arm-PCR of CDR3 regions and iRepertoire HTBI primers were used to build TCR beta libraries. TCRdb analysed the multiplex PCR reads with MiXCR anew, one entry per CDR3 protein. Among about 540,000 distinct CDR3 sequences, 13% were seen once, and the ten largest hold 10%. Time point defined: newly diagnosed GD, antithyroid drugs for less than 3 months. PBMC-derived RNA was used for the TCR library. Germline values: CDR1 SGDLS, CDR2 YYNGEE. V shed 1 base and J 0 bases; nucleotides not matched to a gene: 6. The CDR3 covers 17 residues. These records were also assigned to another study, of T cells in Graves' hyperthyroidism and ophthalmopathy. That source notes: It was considered stable Graves' hyperthyroidism when ophthalmopathy did not progress within 18 months. Carried out on the TCR CDR3, a first-round RT-PCR used the HTBI primer set.

J is TRBJ2-3 and V is TRBV9, with 9 bases lining up with TRBD2. This clonotype originated in a man between 25 and 39 years old with Graves disease. The material sequenced was peripheral blood mononuclear cells (PBMCs), taken at new diagnosis, from a patient treated with antithyroid drugs. The CDR3 nucleotides read TGTGCCAGCAGCGTAAACCGGGCGGGAGGGAGCACAGATACGCAGTATTTT. It encodes CASSVNRAGGSTDTQYF.